One sample yielded the 2 T cell receptor beta chains listed below, sequenced in a study of cytomegalovirus exposure and HLA in healthy donors. Primers included in the PCR were 60 Vbeta and 13 Jbeta primers. The protocol was immunoSEQ multiplex PCR, while the TCRdb copy is restricted to in-frame clones and leaves out a portion. This table has roughly 150,000 clones, 70% to 80% appearing once. The material sequenced was PBMCs. The origin of the receptors is a man younger than 35 in good health and CMV-seropositive.

The V gene is TRBV6-5, the J gene TRBJ2-5; 7 bases line up with TRBD2. Trimming removed 0 bases from V and 2 bases from J; junction bases left unmatched: 6. The CDR3 is 16 amino acids. Germline V gene data show CDR1 as MNHEY and CDR2 as SVGAGI. The CDR3: CASSYSVGGSQETQYF. In DNA, the CDR3 is TGTGCCAGCAGTTACTCGGTGGGGGGGTCACAAGAGACCCAGTACTTC.

The chain uses TRBV15 and TRBJ1-1, with D maybe TRBD1 (6 bases). The CDR3 is made up of 14 amino acids. With 5 bases removed from V and 11 bases from J, the gap between germline ends came to 21 bases. Germline V CDR1 and CDR2: LNHNV, YYDKDF (reference sequence). For the CDR3, the DNA is TGTGCCACCAGCCATAGGGACGGGGGGCTCCAGGCTTTCTTT. The encoded protein is CATSHRDGGLQAFF.